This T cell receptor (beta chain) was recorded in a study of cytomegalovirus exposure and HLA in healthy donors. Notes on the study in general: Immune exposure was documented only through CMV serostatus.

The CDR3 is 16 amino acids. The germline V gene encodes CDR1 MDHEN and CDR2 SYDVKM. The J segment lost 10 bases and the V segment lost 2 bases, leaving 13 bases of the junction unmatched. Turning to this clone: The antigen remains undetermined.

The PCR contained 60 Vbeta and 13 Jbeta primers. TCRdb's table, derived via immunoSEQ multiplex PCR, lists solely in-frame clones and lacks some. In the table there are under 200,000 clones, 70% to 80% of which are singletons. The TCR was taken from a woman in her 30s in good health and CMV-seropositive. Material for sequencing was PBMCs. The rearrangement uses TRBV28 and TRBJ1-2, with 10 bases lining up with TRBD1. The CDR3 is CASSLDTRQGALPYTF. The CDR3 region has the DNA TGTGCCAGCAGTTTAGATACCCGACAGGGGGCGTTACCCTACACCTTC.